This passage covers 2 T cell receptor beta chains from one sample sequenced in a study of PD-1 and CTLA-4 blockade in melanoma. Produced via immunoSEQ multiplex PCR; TCRdb's table is partial and in-frame only. In the table there are 30,000 or so clones, under 95% of which are singletons. The sequencing here drew on CD8+ T cells from peripheral blood, taken from a patient given anti-PD-1 treatment. The receptors shown here come from a human donor with melanoma.

The CDR3 protein is CSVMSAYTGELFF. The CDR3 DNA reads as TGCAGCGTTATGAGCGCATACACCGGGGAGCTGTTTTTT. The chain links TRBV29-1 to TRBJ2-2, with D unclear. This CDR3 is built from 13 residues. V lost 5 bases, J lost 3 bases, and 10 bases lay in between. From germline, CDR1 is SQVTM and CDR2 ANQGSEA.

The genes are TRBV2 and TRBJ1-1; weak D call: TRBD1 (5 bases). The CDR3 covers 14 residues. CDR1 and CDR2 (germline): SNHLY, FYNNEI. V was cut by 1 base and J by 6 bases, with 12 bases left in between. CDR3 bases: TGTGCCAGCAGTGAAGATGGGGGAGGGCCTGAAGCTTTCTTT. It translates to CASSEDGGGPEAFF.